The T cell receptor beta chain under discussion was sequenced for a study of blood T cell repertoires in COVID-19. Using immunoSEQ multiplex PCR, the repertoire was profiled, and TCRdb retains in-frame clones only, with some absent. Counted here are around 300,000 clones, approximately 83% occurring once; the ten biggest clones make up roughly 9.6%. The V gene lost 1 base and the J gene lost 5 bases, with 14 bases spanning the gap. CDR1 is SEHNR and CDR2 is FQNEAQ in the germline V gene (reference sequence). The CDR3 contains 16 residues. The receptor was derived from a woman in her 70s with acute or convalescent COVID-19. Sequencing was performed on peripheral blood. The V call is TRBV7-9, the J call TRBJ2-2; a weak D match, TRBD2 (6 bases). The CDR3 bases are TGTGCCAGCAGCTTAGTTGTCGGGGGAAGGACCGGGGAGCTGTTTTTT. Protein sequence: CASSLVVGGRTGELFF.